These T cell receptor beta chains were read from a single sample in a study of cytomegalovirus exposure and HLA in healthy donors. The protocol was immunoSEQ multiplex PCR, while the TCRdb copy is restricted to in-frame clones and leaves out a portion. The sample contains hundreds of thousands of clones, roughly 80% of which appear only once. The sequenced sample was PBMCs. The source is a man younger than 45 in good health and CMV-seronegative. The CDR3 runs from the conserved cysteine through the conserved F or W. Each record gives: J gene, D gene, clone size, V gene, CDR3 DNA, CDR3 protein. The D gene is left open where the match is weak. Some rows have no size entry. The others give once, few or many, or a class for an expanded clone.

>TRBJ2-3|NA|NA|TRBV25-1
TGTGCCAGCAGTGAATATAGGGGGGGGGATACAGATACGCAGTATTTT
CASSEYRGGDTDTQYF
>TRBJ2-2|NA|NA|TRBV9
TGTGCCAGCAGTGTAGCAGGCGGGGAGCTGTTTTTT
CASSVAGGELFF
>TRBJ2-7|NA|NA|TRBV7-9
TGTTCCAGCAGCTTAGTGGAGGGGTTTGGGTCCTACGAGCAGTACTTC
CSSSLVEGFGSYEQYF
>TRBJ2-6|NA|once|TRBV18
TGTGCCAGCTCACCACCGAACAGGGCTGGGGCCAGCGTCCTGACTTTC
CASSPPNRAGASVLTF
>TRBJ2-1|NA|NA|TRBV5-4
TGTGCCAGCAGCCTGCGGAGGGGGCAGGAAAATGAGCAGTTCTTC
CASSLRRGQENEQFF
>TRBJ2-1|NA|NA|TRBV5-1
TGCGCCAGCAGTAAGGCAGCGGTCTATGAGGAGTTCTTC
CASSKAAVYEEFF
>TRBJ1-1|NA|NA|TRBV5-1
TGCGCCAGCAGCTTGAACGGGGGTGTTGGTGAAGCTTTCTTT
CASSLNGGVGEAFF
>TRBJ1-2|NA|few|TRBV7-9
TGTGCCAGCAGCTTAGCCTTAGACAGTAGGTTCAACTATGGCTACACCTTC
CASSLALDSRFNYGYTF
>TRBJ2-5|TRBD1|NA|TRBV6-5
TGTGCCAGCAGTTACTCGACAGGGTCGGCGGAGACCCAGTACTTC
CASSYSTGSAETQYF
>TRBJ2-3|NA|NA|TRBV6-5
TGTGCCAGCAGACAGCCGGGACAACACACAGATACGCAGTATTTT
CASRQPGQHTDTQYF
>TRBJ2-5|NA|NA|TRBV11-2
TGTGCCAGCAGCGTAGGGGGACTGATACAAAATAGGGAGACCCAGTACTTC
CASSVGGLIQNRETQYF
>TRBJ1-2|NA|once|TRBV6-1
TGTGCCAGCAGTGAAGCCCCCTCCTATAACTATGGCTACACCTTC
CASSEAPSYNYGYTF
>TRBJ1-1|NA|NA|TRBV6-1
TGTGCCAGCAGTGAATCATGGCGGCTGAACACTGAAGCTTTCTTT
CASSESWRLNTEAFF
>TRBJ2-5|NA|NA|TRBV10-3
TGTGCCATCAGTGAGGGACAGAGATTCCAAGAGACCCAGTACTTC
CAISEGQRFQETQYF
>TRBJ1-1|NA|NA|TRBV29-1
TGCAGCGGACAGTACATGAACACTGAAGCTTTCTTT
CSGQYMNTEAFF
>TRBJ1-1|NA|NA|TRBV5-1
TGCGCCAGCAGCTCCGAGGGGAACACTGAAGCTTTCTTT
CASSSEGNTEAFF
>TRBJ2-1|NA|few|TRBV28
TGTGCCAGCAGTTTAGGGGGAAGGGGGCGGGGGGACAATGAGCAGTTCTTC
CASSLGGRGRGDNEQFF
>TRBJ2-7|NA|NA|TRBV4-1
TGCGCCAGCAGCCAAGGCCCCGTCGACTTACCAATCTCCTACGAGCAGTACTTC
CASSQGPVDLPISYEQYF
>TRBJ2-7|NA|NA|TRBV11-3
TGTGCCAGCAGCGGGGGAGGCTCCTACGAGCAGTACTTC
CASSGGGSYEQYF
>TRBJ1-3|NA|NA|TRBV9
TGTGCCAGCAGCGTTGACGGAGGGCACGGAAACACCATATATTTT
CASSVDGGHGNTIYF
>TRBJ1-2|TRBD1|once|TRBV10-3
TGTGCCATCAGTGTAGATGGACAGGGCTATGGCTACACCTTC
CAISVDGQGYGYTF
>TRBJ2-7|TRBD2|NA|TRBV7-9
TGTGCCAGCAGCCCCGATTGGGGTCTAGCGGGGGGCCACTACGAGCAGTACTTC
CASSPDWGLAGGHYEQYF
>TRBJ1-6|NA|NA|TRBV7-9
TGTGCCACCTCGACGGGCTATAATTCACCCCTCCACTTT
CATSTGYNSPLHF
>TRBJ1-4|TRBD1|once|TRBV28
TGTGCCAGCAGTCGACAGGGACAAGCTAATGAAAAACTGTTTTTT
CASSRQGQANEKLFF
>TRBJ2-6|TRBD2|NA|TRBV5-1
TGCGCCAGCGGCGCGGGGGCTAGCGGGTACCTCTCTGGGGCCAACGTCCTGACTTTC
CASGAGASGYLSGANVLTF
>TRBJ1-3|TRBD1|NA|TRBV4-1
TGCGCCAGCAGCCAAACCGGGACAGGGGCTGGAAACACCATATATTTT
CASSQTGTGAGNTIYF
>TRBJ1-1|NA|once|TRBV9
TGTGCCAGCAGCGTAGGGACACTGGGGAACACTGAAGCTTTCTTT
CASSVGTLGNTEAFF
>TRBJ2-7|NA|NA|TRBV13
TGTGCCAGCAGCTCCTACCTCTCCTACGAGCAGTACTTC
CASSSYLSYEQYF
>TRBJ2-3|NA|few|TRBV29-1
TGCAGCGTTGATACACAGGTTGCAGATACGCAGTATTTT
CSVDTQVADTQYF
>TRBJ2-2|TRBD1|NA|TRBV7-2
TGTGCCAGCAGTCCACCAGGGGGCGAGAACACCGGGGAGCTGTTTTTT
CASSPPGGENTGELFF
>TRBJ1-2|NA|NA|TRBV10-3
TGTGCCATCAGTGAGTCGGGGGGATGGGATGGCTACACCTTC
CAISESGGWDGYTF
>TRBJ2-3|TRBD2|NA|TRBV9
TGTGCCAGCAGTGCCTCCGGGGGGGCCGGAGATACGCAGTATTTT
CASSASGGAGDTQYF
>TRBJ1-6|TRBD1|few|TRBV28
TGTGCCAGCAGTGCCCGACGCAGGGGGCCGTGGGGATCCTATAATTCACCCCTCCACTTT
CASSARRRGPWGSYNSPLHF
>TRBJ2-7|TRBD2|once|TRBV4-2
TGTGCCAGCAGCCAAGATGGGCTAGCGGGGACGTACGAGCAGTACTTC
CASSQDGLAGTYEQYF
>TRBJ2-5|TRBD1|NA|TRBV28
TGTGCCAGCAGTTATGCAGGGGGCCGGGAGACCCAGTACTTC
CASSYAGGRETQYF
>TRBJ1-2|NA|NA|TRBV19
TGTGCCAGTTCGACAGCTCGGCGCACTATTCTGAGCGGCTACACCTTC
CASSTARRTILSGYTF
>TRBJ2-1|TRBD2|NA|TRBV28
TGTGCCAGCAGTTCCGCCGAGCGGGGTGTCAATGAGCAGTTCTTC
CASSSAERGVNEQFF
>TRBJ2-7|TRBD1|NA|TRBV27
TGTGCCAGCACCGCGGCTCCAGGGGGCCTCTACGAGCAGTACTTC
CASTAAPGGLYEQYF
>TRBJ1-4|NA|NA|TRBV28
TGTGCCAGCCTCGGGAATGGGGGGGGAAATGAAAAACTGTTTTTT
CASLGNGGGNEKLFF
>TRBJ2-7|NA|NA|TRBV7-9
TGTGCCAGCCGTTCCGCATCCGGGGTTAAGGACGAGCAGTACTTC
CASRSASGVKDEQYF
>TRBJ1-2|NA|NA|TRBV29-1
TGCAGCGTTGATGGGGGGGAAGTTGGCTACACCTTC
CSVDGGEVGYTF
>TRBJ2-5|NA|NA|TRBV28
TGTGCCAGCAGTTTAGTTTTAGACAGGCCAGAGACCCAGTACTTC
CASSLVLDRPETQYF
>TRBJ1-5|NA|NA|TRBV27
TGTGCCAGCAGTCTAACCAATAGCAATCAGCCCCAGCATTTT
CASSLTNSNQPQHF
>TRBJ2-2|NA|NA|TRBV7-2
TGTGCCAGCAGCTTAGTATCCGGGGGAGCGAACACCGGGGAGCTGTTTTTT
CASSLVSGGANTGELFF
>TRBJ1-1|TRBD1|NA|TRBV2
TGTGCCAGCCTGGCGACAGGGCGAACTGAAGCTTTCTTT
CASLATGRTEAFF